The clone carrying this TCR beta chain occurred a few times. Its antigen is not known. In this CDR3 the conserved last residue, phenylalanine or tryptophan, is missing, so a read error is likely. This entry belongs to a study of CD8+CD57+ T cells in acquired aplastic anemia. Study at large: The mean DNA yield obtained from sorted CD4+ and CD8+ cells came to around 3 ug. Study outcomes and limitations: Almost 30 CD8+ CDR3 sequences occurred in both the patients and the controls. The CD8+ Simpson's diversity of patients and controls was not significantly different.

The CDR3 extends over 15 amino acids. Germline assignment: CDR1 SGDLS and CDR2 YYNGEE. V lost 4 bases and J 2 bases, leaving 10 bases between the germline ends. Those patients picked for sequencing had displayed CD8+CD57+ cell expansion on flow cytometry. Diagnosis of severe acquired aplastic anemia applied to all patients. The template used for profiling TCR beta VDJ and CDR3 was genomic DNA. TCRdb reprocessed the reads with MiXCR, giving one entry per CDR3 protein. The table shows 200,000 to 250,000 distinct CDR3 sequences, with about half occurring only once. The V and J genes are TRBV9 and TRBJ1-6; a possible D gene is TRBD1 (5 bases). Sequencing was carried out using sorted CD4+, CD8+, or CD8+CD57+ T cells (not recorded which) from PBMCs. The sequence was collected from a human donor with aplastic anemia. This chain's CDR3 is CASSHGTTYNSPLHS. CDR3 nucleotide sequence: TGTGCCAGCAGCCATGGGACTACCTATAATTCACCCCTCCACTCT.